This entry lists 2 T cell receptor beta chains sequenced from one sample in a study of blood T cell repertoires in COVID-19. Assay: immunoSEQ multiplex PCR; the TCRdb copy retains only in-frame clones and omits some. This sample has 110,000 or so clones, with 80% to 90% found just once. The sample consisted of peripheral blood. Source of these receptors: a man aged 35-49 years with acute or convalescent COVID-19.

This clone was counted only a few times. The chain combines TRBV18 with TRBJ1-4, with TRBD1 matching 9 bases. The germline V gene encodes CDR1 KGHSH and CDR2 LQKENI. Germline trimming cut 5 bases from V and 5 bases from J; bases unmatched to any gene: 12. This CDR3 is built from 17 residues. CDR3 DNA: TGTGCCAGCTCATCCCAAATACCCGGGACAGGGAATGAAAAACTGTTTTTT. This sequence encodes CASSSQIPGTGNEKLFF.

This rearrangement joins TRBV5-1 to TRBJ2-6; a possible D gene is TRBD2 (7 bases). CDR3 length: 18 amino acids. Germline V lookup: CDR1 SGHRS, CDR2 YFSETQ. Between the trimmed V and J ends, which lost 1 base and 2 bases, there was a span of 16 bases. CDR3 sequence (DNA): TGCGCCAGCAGCTTGTATTGGGGGGGCAGCGCTGGGGCCAACGTCCTGACTTTC. It specifies CASSLYWGGSAGANVLTF.